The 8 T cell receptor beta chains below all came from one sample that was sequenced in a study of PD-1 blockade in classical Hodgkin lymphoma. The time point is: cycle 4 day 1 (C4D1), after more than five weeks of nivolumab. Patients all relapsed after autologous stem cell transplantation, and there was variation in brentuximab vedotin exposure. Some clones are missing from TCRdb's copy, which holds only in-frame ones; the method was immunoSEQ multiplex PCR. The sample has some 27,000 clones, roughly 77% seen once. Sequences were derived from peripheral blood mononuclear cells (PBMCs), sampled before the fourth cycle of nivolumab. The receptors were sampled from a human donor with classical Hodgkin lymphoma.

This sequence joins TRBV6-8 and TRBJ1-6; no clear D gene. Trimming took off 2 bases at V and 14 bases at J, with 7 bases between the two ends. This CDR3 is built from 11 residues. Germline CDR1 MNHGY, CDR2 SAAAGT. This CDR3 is CASSYGLTLHF. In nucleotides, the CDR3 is TGTGCCAGCAGTTACGGGTTGACCCTCCACTTT.

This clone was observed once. The chain's CDR3 is CASRFAGANQPQHF. CDR3 in DNA: TGTGCCAGCCGTTTCGCAGGGGCCAATCAGCCCCAGCATTTT. The rearrangement uses TRBV6-5 and TRBJ1-5, with a possible D match to TRBD1 (6 bases). Germline V CDR1 and CDR2: MNHEY, SVGAGI. The ends were cut back, 8 bases at V and 3 bases at J, with 14 bases in the middle. The CDR3 sequence is 14 residues long.

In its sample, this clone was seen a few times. CDR3 protein: CASSPDRVGEQYF. The CDR3, as DNA: TGTGCCAGCAGCCCAGACAGGGTTGGGGAGCAGTACTTC. This chain joins TRBV7-2 and TRBJ2-7; TRBD1 agrees at 7 bases. Germline V gene sequence: CDR1 SGHTA, CDR2 FQGNSA. This CDR3 contains 13 residues. The V segment lost 5 bases and the J segment 7 bases; nucleotides outside the gene matches: 8.

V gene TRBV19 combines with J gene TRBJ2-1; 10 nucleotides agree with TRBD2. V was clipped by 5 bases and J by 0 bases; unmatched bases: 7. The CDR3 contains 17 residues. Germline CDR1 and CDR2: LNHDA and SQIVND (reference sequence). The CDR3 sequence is CASSPHSSGSSYNEQFF. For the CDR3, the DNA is TGTGCCAGTAGTCCCCATTCTAGCGGGAGCTCCTACAATGAGCAGTTCTTC. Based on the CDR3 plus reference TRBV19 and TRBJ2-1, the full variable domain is DGGITQSPKYLFRKEGQNVTLSCEQNLNHDAMYWYRQDPGQGLRLIYYSQIVNDFQKGDIAEGYSVSREKKESFPLTVTSAQKNPTAFYLCASSPHSSGSSYNEQFFGPGTRLTVL.

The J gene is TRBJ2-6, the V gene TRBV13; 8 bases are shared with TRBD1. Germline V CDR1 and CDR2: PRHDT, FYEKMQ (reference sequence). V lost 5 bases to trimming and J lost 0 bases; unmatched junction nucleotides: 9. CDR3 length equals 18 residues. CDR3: CASSMRGQGYSGANVLTF. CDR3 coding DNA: TGTGCCAGCAGCATGCGTGGACAGGGCTACTCTGGGGCCAACGTCCTGACTTTC.

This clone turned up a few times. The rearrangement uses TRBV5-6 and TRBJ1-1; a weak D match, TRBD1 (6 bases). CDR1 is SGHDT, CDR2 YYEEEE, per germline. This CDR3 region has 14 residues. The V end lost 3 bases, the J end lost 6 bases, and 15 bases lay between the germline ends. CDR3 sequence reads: CASSYDRPGAEAFF. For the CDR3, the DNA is TGTGCCAGCAGCTACGACAGGCCCGGGGCTGAAGCTTTCTTT. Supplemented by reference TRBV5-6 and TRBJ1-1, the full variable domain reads DAGVTQSPTHLIKTRGQQVTLRCSPKSGHDTVSWYQQALGQGPQFIFQYYEEEERQRGNFPDRFSGHQFPNYSSELNVNALLLGDSALYLCASSYDRPGAEAFFGQGTRLTVV.

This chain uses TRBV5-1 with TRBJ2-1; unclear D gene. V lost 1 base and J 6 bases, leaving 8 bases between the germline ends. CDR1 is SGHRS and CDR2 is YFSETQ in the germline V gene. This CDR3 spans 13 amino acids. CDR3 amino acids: CASSLLSGNEQFF. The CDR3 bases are TGCGCCAGCAGCTTGTTATCAGGCAATGAGCAGTTCTTC.

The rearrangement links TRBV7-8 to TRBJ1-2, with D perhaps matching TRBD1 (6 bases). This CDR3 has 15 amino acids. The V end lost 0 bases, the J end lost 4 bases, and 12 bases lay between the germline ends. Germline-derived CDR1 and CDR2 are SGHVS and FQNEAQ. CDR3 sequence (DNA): TGTGCCAGCAGCTTAGCCTCGACAGGCGTCTATGGCTACACCTTC. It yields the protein CASSLASTGVYGYTF. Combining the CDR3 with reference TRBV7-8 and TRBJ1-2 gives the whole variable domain GAGVSQSPRYKVAKRGQDVALRCDPISGHVSLFWYQQALGQGPEFLTYFQNEAQLDKSGLPSDRFFAERPEGSVSTLKIQRTQQEDSAVYLCASSLASTGVYGYTFGSGTRLTVV.